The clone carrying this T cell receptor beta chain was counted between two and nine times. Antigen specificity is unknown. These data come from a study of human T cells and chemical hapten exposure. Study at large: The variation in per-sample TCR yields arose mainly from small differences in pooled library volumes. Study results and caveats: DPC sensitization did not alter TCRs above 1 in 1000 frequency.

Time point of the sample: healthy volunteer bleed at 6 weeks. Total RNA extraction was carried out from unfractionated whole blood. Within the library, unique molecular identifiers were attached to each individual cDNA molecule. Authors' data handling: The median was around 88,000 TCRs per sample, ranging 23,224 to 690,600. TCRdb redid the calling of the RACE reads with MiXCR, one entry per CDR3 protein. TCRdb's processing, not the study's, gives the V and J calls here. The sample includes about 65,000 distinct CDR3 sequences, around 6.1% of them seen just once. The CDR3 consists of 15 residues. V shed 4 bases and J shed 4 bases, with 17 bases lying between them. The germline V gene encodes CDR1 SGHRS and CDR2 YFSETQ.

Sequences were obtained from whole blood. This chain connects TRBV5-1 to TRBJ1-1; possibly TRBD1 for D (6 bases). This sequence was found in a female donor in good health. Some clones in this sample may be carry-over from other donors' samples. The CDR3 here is CASSNGGGPVTEAFF. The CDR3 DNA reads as TGCGCCAGCAGCAATGGTGGGGGGCCGGTCACTGAAGCTTTCTTT.